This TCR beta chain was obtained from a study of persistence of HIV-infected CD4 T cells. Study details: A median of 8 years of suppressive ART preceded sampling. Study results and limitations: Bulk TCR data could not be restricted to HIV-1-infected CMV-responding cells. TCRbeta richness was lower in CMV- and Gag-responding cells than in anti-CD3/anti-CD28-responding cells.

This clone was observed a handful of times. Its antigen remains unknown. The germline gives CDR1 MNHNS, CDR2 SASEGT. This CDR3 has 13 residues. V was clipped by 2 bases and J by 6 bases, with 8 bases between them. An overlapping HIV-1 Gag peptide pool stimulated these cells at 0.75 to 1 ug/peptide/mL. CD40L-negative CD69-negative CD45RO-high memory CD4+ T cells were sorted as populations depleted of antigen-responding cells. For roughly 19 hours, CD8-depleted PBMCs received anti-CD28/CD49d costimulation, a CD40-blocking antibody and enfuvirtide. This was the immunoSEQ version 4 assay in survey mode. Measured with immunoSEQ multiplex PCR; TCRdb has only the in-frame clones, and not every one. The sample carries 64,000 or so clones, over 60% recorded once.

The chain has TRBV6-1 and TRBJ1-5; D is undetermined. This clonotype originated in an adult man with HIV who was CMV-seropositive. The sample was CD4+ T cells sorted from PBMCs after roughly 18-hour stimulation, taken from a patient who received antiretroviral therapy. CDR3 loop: CASSERPGQPQHF. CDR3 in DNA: TGTGCCAGCAGTGAAAGGCCAGGTCAGCCCCAGCATTTT.